This TCR beta chain was captured by sequencing in a study of T cell responses to AZD1222 COVID-19 vaccine. V was cut by 8 bases and J by 7 bases, with 14 bases left in between. The CDR3 length is 12 residues. Germline-derived CDR1 and CDR2 are GTSNPN and SVGIG (reference sequence). The table came from immunoSEQ multiplex PCR; TCRdb's copy has only in-frame clones and leaves some out. The table includes 55,000 to 85,000 clones, 84% detected once. A remark on this clone: The antigen remains undetermined.

Findings and caveats of the study: Per reports, nearly half of all spike-specific TCRs target regions that are unmutated in variants. Mostly white British, mostly female donors; authors suggested clonal diversity may be underestimated.

The V and J genes are TRBV30 and TRBJ1-4; tentative D call: TRBD1 (5 bases). The sequence was obtained from an adult in good health. The material sequenced was peripheral blood, taken on day 0 of AZD1222 vaccination. In nucleotides, the CDR3 is TGTGCCCATTCAGGGATAGGTGAAAAACTGTTTTTT. This encodes CAHSGIGEKLFF.